The present TCR beta chain was sequenced within a study of metastatic and nonmetastatic thyroid tumors. Notes on the study in general: For both blood and tumor, malignant thyroid tumors reportedly showed significantly higher TCR beta diversity than benign nodules did.

TCRdb ran MiXCR on the PCR reads. Among approximately 30,000 clones, about 17% were seen once, and the ten largest hold nearly 3.5%. CDR3 length equals 12 residues. Germline loops: CDR1 MNHNS, CDR2 SASEGT. Thyroid surgery was performed in patients who had received no treatment beforehand. For this clone: Its target is not known. One end of the junction does not line up with germline, which may come from a read error.

The source material was blood. The genes are TRBV6-1 and TRBJ2-7; D gene uncertain. The clonotype comes from a female donor with papillary thyroid cancer or a benign thyroid nodule (not recorded which). Some clones in this sample may be carry-over from other donors' samples. CDR3 DNA sequence: TGTGCCAGCCGGTCGTTACCCTACCAGCAGTACTTT. It codes for CASRSLPYQQYF.